Listed below are T cell receptor beta chains from one sample, sequenced in a study of T-cell reconstitution after alpha-beta-depleted transplantation in children. In TCRdb, the PCR reads were re-called with MiXCR into one record per CDR3 protein. Of some 250,000 distinct CDR3 sequences in the sample, more than 10% are singletons; the top ten hold 2.6%. Specimen: PBMCs from the stem cell graft donor, collected from the stem cell graft. The receptor set was obtained from a human donor who donated a stem cell graft to a child with acute lymphoblastic leukemia. Each CDR3 is given with its conserved first and last residue. A D gene is named only where the DNA matches it firmly. Not every row has a clone size; where given, it reads once, few, many or a size class.

TRBJ1-1	-	TRBV6-6	-	CASSYSGSAAAFF	TGTGCCAGCAGTTACTCAGGATCGGCGGCAGCTTTCTTT
TRBJ2-7	many	TRBV3-1	-	CASSQGAGYEQYF	TGTGCCAGCAGCCAAGGGGCGGGGTACGAGCAGTACTTC
TRBJ2-1	many	TRBV6-6	TRBD2	CASTPTSGGEQFF	TGTGCCAGCACTCCTACCTCGGGGGGTGAGCAGTTCTTC
TRBJ1-1	many	TRBV6-2/TRBV6-3	-	CASSYPTTGWNTEAFF	TGTGCCAGCAGTTACCCCACGACAGGATGGAACACTGAAGCTTTCTTT
TRBJ2-7	many	TRBV28	TRBD1	CASSSGTGGYEQYF	TGTGCCAGCAGCTCTGGGACAGGGGGGTACGAGCAGTACTTC
TRBJ2-1	many	TRBV5-1	TRBD2	CASNFQPLAGAHNEQFF	TGCGCCAGCAACTTTCAGCCTCTAGCGGGAGCCCACAATGAGCAGTTCTTC
TRBJ1-2	many	TRBV5-5	-	CASSPSLERGGYTF	TGTGCCAGCAGCCCATCGTTGGAGAGGGGCGGCTACACCTTC
TRBJ2-5	-	TRBV2	-	CASSGGGAETQYF	TGTGCCAGCAGTGGAGGGGGGGCAGAGACCCAGTACTTC
TRBJ1-6	many	TRBV27	-	CASREANSPLHF	TGTGCCAGCAGGGAGGCTAATTCACCCCTCCACTTT
TRBJ2-6	many	TRBV11-1	TRBD1	CASSPDRGLVSGANVLTF	TGTGCCAGCAGCCCCGACAGGGGGCTGGTCTCTGGGGCCAACGTCCTGACTTTC
TRBJ2-7	many	TRBV12-3/TRBV12-4	-	CASSPSRSRGTYEQYF	TGTGCCAGCAGTCCTTCTCGATCGCGGGGTACCTACGAGCAGTACTTC
TRBJ2-3	many	TRBV27	TRBD2	CASSSAGGRSDTQYF	TGTGCCAGCAGTTCTGCGGGGGGGCGTTCAGATACGCAGTATTTT
TRBJ1-1	many	TRBV6-6	-	CAISLRGGTEAFF	TGTGCCATTTCCCTACGGGGTGGAACTGAAGCTTTCTTT
TRBJ2-7	many	TRBV4-2	-	CASSQITDYYYEQYF	TGTGCCAGCAGCCAGATTACAGACTATTACTACGAGCAGTACTTC
TRBJ2-1	-	TRBV7-9	-	CASSWRGRRENEQFF	TGTGCCAGCAGCTGGCGGGGTAGGAGGGAGAATGAGCAGTTCTTC
TRBJ1-3	many	TRBV4-3	-	CASSQVIGRDSGNTIYF	TGCGCCAGCAGCCAAGTTATCGGCAGGGACTCTGGAAACACCATATATTTT
TRBJ2-5	many	TRBV7-3	-	CASSSGVYGETQYF	TGTGCCAGCAGCTCGGGAGTGTACGGAGAGACCCAGTACTTC
TRBJ2-7	many	TRBV20-1	-	CSARPQASYEQYF	TGCAGTGCTAGGCCCCAGGCCTCCTACGAGCAGTACTTC
TRBJ2-5	many	TRBV12-3/TRBV12-4	-	CASSLRDPQGGETQYF	TGTGCCAGCAGTTTAAGGGACCCGCAGGGTGGAGAGACCCAGTACTTC